The following is a TCR beta chain sequence with its context. This specimen belongs to a study of blood T cell repertoires in COVID-19. On the study more broadly: All recovered Cohort 3 donors got two negative PCRs, got clearance, or saw symptom resolution. T cells, B-cell-depleted T cells, or PBMCs supplied cDNA or gDNA.

Ages ranged from about 18 to 100 years, with residence in 20 to 30 US areas. Cohort placement rested on clinical history that participants reported themselves. Germline assignment: CDR1 LGHDT and CDR2 YNNKEL (reference sequence). This CDR3 contains 17 residues. V was clipped by 1 base and J by 5 bases, with 18 bases between them. TCRdb's copy holds only in-frame clones and misses some; the assay was immunoSEQ multiplex PCR. The table has fewer than 250,000 clones, around 86% seen once; the top ten hold 7.2%. This TCR was sampled from a man aged 30 to 45 in a cohort exposed to, infected with or recovered from COVID-19 (not recorded which). The specimen was PBMCs or T cells enriched from blood (not recorded which). The chain joins TRBV3-1 (or the pseudogene TRBV3-2) to TRBJ2-1; tentative D call: TRBD2 (6 bases). The DNA for the CDR3 is TGTGCCAGCAGCCAAGTGACGGCGGGACGACCAAACAATGAGCAGTTCTTC. The encoded protein is CASSQVTAGRPNNEQFF.